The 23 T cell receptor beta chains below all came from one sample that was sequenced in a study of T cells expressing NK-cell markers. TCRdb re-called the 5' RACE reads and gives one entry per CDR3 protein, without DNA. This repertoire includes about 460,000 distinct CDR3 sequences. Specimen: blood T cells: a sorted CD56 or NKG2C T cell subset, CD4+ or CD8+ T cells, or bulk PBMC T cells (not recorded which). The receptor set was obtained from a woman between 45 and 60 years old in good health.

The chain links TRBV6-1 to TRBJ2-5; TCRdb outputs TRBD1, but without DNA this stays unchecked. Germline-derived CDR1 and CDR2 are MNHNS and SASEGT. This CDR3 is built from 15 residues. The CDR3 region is CASSPGTGRKETQYF.

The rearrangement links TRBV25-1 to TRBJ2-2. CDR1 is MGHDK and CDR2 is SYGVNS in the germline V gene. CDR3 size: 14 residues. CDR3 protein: CASSWVGNTGELFF.

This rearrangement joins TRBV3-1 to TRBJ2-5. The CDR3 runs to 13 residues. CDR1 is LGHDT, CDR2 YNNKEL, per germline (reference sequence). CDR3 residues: CASSRVGVETQYF.

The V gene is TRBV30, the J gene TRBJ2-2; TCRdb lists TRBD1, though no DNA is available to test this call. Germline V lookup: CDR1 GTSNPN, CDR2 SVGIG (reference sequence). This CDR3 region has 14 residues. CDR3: CAWSAGTLSGELFF.

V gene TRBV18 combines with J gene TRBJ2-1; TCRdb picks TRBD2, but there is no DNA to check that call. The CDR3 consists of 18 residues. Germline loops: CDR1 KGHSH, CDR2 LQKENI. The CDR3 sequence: CASSPPIGLAGGQREQFF.

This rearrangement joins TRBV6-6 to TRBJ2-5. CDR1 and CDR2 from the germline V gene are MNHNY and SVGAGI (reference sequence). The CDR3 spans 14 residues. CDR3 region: CASSSLATQETQYF.

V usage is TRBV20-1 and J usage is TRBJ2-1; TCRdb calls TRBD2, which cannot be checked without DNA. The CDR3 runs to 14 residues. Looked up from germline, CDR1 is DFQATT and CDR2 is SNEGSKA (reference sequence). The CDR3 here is CSAGSEVAGDEQFF.

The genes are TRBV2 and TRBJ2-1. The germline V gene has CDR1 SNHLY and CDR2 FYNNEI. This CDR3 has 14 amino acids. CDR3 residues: CASRDRGSYNEQFF.

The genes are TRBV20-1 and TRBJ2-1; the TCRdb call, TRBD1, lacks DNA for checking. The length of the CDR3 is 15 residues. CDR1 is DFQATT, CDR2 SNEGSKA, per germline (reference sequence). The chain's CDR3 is CSAKSGVGALGEQFF.

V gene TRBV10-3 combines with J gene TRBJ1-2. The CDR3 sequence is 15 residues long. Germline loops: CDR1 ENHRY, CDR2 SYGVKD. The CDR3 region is CAISESQKKNYGYTF.

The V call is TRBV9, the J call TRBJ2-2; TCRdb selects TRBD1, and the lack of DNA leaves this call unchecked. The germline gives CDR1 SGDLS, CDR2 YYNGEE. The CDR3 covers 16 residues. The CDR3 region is CASMPGPPFNTGELFF.

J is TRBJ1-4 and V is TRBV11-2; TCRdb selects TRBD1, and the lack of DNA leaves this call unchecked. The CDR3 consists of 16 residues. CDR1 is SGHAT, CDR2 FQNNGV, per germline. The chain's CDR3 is CASSLGGWVSGEKLFF.

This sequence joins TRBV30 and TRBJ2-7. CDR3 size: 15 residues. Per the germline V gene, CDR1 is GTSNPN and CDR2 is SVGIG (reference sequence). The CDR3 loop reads CAWSEGTSSSYEQYF. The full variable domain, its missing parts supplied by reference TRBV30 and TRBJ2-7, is SQTIHQWPATLVQPVGSPLSLECTVEGTSNPNLYWYRQAAGRGLQLLFYSVGIGQISSEVPQNLSASRPQDRQFILSSKKLLLSDSGFYLCAWSEGTSSSYEQYFGPGTRLTVT.

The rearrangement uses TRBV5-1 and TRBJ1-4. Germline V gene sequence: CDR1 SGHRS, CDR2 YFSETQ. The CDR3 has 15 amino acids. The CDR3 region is CASSLDLGGNEKLFF.

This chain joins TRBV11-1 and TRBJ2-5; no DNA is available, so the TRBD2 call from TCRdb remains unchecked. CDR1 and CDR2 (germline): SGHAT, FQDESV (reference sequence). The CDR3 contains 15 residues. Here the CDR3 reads CASSLGWGAQETQYF.

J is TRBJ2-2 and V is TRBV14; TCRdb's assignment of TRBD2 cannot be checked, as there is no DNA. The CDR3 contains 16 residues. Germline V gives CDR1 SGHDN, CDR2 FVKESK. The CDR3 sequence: CASSSWTSGNTGELFF.

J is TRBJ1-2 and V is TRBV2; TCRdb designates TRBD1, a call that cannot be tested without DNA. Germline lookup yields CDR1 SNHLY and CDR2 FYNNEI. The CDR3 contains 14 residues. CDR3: CASRGTSTNYGYTF.

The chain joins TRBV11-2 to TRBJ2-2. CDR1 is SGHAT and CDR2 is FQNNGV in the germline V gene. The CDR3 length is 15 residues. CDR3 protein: CASSLVQPNTGELFF.

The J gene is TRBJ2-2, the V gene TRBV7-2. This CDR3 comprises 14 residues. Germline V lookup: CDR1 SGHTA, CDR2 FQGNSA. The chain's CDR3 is CASSPRATSGELFF.

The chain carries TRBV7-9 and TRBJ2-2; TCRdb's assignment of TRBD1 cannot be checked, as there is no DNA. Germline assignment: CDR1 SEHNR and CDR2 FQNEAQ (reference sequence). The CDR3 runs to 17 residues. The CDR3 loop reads CASSLASWGPDTGELFF. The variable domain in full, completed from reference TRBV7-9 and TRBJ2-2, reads DTGVSQNPRHKITKRGQNVTFRCDPISEHNRLYWYRQTLGQGPEFLTYFQNEAQLEKSRLLSDRFSAERPKGSFSTLEIQRTEQGDSAMYLCASSLASWGPDTGELFFGEGSRLTVL.

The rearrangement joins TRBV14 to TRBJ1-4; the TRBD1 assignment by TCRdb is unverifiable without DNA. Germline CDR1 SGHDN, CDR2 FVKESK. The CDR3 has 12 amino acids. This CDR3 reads CASSRTGEKLFF.

The CDR3 sequence: CASSIHSLGEKLFF. The V gene is TRBV5-1, the J gene TRBJ1-4. The CDR3 covers 14 residues. Germline V gene data show CDR1 as SGHRS and CDR2 as YFSETQ. The full variable domain, in which reference TRBV5-1 and TRBJ1-4 provide the parts outside the CDR3, is KAGVTQTPRYLIKTRGQQVTLSCSPISGHRSVSWYQQTPGQGLQFLFEYFSETQRNKGNFPGRFSGRQFSNSRSEMNVSTLELGDSALYLCASSIHSLGEKLFFGSGTQLSVL.

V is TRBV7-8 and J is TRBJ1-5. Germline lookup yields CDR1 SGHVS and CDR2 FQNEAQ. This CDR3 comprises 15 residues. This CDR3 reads CASSLRVQSNQPQHF.